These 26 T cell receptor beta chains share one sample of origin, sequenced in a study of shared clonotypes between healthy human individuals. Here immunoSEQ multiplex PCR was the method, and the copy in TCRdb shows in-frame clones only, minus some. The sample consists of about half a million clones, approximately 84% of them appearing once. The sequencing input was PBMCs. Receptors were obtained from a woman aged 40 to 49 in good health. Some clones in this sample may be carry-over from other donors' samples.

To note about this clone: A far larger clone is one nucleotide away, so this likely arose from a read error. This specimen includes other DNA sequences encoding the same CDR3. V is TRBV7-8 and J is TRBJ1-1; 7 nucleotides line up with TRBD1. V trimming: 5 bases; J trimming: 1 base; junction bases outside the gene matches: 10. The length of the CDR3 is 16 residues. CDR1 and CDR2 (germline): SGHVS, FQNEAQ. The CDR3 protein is CASSPSRGGANTEAFF. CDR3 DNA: TGTGCCAGCAGCCCATCCAGGGGGGGAGCGAACACTGAAGCTTTCTTT.

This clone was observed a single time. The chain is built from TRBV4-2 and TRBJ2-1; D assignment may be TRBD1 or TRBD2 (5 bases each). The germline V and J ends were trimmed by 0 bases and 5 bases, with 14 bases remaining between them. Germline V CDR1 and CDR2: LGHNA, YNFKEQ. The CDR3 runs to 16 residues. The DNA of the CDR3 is TGTGCCAGCAGCCAAGATGGGGGTAGCGACCACAATGAGCAGTTCTTC. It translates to CASSQDGGSDHNEQFF.

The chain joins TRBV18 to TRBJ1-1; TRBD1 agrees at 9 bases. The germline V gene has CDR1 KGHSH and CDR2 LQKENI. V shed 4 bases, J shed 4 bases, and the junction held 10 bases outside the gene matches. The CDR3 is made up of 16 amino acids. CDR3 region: CASSLNPGQGGTEAFF. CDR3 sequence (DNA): TGTGCCAGCTCACTAAATCCGGGACAGGGTGGCACTGAAGCTTTCTTT.

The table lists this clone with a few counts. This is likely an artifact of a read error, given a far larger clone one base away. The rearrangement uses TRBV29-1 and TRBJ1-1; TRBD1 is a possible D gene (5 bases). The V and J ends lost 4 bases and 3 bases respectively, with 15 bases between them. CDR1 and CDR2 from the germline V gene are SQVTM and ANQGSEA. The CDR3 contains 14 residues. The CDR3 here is CSVVNPGMDTEAFF. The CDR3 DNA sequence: TGCAGCGTTGTTAATCCAGGGATGGACACTGAAGCTTTCTTT.

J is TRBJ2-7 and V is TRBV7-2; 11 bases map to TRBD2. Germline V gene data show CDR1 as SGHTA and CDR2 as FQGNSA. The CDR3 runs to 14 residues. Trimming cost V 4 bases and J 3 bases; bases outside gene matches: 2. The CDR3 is CASSSTSGDYEQYF. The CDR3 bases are TGTGCCAGCAGCTCGACTAGCGGGGACTACGAGCAGTACTTC. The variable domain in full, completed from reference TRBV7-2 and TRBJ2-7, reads GAGVSQSPSNKVTEKGKDVELRCDPISGHTALYWYRQSLGQGLEFLIYFQGNSAPDKSGLPSDRFSAERTGGSVSTLTIQRTQQEDSAVYLCASSSTSGDYEQYFGPGTRLTVT.

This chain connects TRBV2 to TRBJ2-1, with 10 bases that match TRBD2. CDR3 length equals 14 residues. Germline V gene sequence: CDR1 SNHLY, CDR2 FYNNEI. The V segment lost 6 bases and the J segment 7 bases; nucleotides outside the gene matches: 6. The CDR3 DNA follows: TGTGCCAGCAGCAAACTAGCGGGACTAAATGAGCAGTTCTTC. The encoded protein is CASSKLAGLNEQFF.

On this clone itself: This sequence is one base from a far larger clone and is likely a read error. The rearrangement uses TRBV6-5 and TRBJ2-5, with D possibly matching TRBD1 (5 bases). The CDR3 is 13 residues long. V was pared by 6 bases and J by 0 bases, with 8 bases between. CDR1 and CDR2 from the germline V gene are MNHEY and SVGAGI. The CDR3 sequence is CASSPDNQETQYF. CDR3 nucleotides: TGTGCCAGCAGCCCGGACAACCAAGAGACCCAGTACTTC.

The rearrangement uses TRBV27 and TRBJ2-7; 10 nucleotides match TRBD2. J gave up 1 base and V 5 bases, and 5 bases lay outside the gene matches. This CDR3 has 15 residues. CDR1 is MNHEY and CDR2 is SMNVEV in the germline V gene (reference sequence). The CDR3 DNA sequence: TGTGCCAGCAGTCCCTCTAGCGGGGGATCCTACGAGCAGTACTTC. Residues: CASSPSSGGSYEQYF.

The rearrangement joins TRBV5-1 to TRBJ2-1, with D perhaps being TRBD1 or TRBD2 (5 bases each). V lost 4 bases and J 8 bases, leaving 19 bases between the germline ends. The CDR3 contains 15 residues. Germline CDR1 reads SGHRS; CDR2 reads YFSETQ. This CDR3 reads CASSKGTNPRDEQFF. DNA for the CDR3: TGCGCCAGCAGCAAAGGGACCAACCCTAGGGATGAGCAGTTCTTC.

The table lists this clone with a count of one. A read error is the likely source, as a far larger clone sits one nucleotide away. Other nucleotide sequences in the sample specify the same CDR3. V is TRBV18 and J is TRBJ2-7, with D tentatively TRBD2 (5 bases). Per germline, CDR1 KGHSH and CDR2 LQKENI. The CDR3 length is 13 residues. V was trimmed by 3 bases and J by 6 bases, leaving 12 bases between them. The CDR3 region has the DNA TGTGCCAGCTCACCCGCTAGGACTGGCGAGCAGTACTTC. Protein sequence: CASSPARTGEQYF.

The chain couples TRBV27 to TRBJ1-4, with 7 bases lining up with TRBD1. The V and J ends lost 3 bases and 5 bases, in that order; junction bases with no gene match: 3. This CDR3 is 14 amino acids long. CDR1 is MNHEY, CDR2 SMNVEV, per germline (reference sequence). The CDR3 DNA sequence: TGTGCCAGCAGTTTGGGACAGCGAAATGAAAAACTGTTTTTT. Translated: CASSLGQRNEKLFF.

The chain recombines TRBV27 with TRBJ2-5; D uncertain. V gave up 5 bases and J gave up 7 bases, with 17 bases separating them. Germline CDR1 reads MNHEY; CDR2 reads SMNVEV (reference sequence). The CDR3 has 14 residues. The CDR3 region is CASSDSPARGTQYF. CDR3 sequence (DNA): TGTGCCAGCAGTGATAGTCCCGCGAGAGGGACCCAGTACTTC.

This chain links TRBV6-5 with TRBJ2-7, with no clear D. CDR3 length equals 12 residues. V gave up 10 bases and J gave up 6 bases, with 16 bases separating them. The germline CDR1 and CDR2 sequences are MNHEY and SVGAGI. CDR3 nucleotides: TGTGCCACGAATGATGGGGTGAGCGAGCAGTACTTC. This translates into CATNDGVSEQYF.

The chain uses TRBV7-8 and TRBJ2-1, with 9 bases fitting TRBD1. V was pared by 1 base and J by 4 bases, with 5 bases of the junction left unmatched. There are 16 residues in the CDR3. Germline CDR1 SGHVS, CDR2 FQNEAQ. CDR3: CASSLVAGQGYNEQFF. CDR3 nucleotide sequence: TGTGCCAGCAGCTTAGTTGCGGGACAGGGATACAATGAGCAGTTCTTC.

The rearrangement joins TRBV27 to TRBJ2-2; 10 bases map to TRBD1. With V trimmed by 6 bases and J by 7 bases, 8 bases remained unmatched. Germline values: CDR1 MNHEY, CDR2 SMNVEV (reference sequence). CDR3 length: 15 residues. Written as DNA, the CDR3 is TGTGCCAGCAGCTTTATATGGGACAGGGGCGGGGAGCTGTTTTTT. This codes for CASSFIWDRGGELFF.

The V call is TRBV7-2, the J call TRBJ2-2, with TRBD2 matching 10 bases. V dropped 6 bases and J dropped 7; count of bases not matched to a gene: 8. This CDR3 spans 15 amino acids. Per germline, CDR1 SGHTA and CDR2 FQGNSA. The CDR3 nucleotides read TGTGCCAGCAGAACCACTAGCGGGACAGTCGGGGAGCTGTTTTTT. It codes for CASRTTSGTVGELFF.

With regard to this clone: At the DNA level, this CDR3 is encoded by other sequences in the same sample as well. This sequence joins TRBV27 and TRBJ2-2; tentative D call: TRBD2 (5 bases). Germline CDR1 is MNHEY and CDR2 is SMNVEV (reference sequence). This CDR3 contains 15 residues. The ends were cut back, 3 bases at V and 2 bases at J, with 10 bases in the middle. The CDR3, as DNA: TGTGCCAGCAGTTTTTCGACGGGAAACACCGGGGAGCTGTTTTTT. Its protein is CASSFSTGNTGELFF.

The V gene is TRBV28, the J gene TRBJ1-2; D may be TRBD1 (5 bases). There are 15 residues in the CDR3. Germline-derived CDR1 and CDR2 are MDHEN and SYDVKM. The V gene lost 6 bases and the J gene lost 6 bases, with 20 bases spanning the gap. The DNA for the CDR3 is TGTGCCAGCAGATCCCCTTCCCAGGGACCCGATGGCTACACCTTC. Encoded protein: CASRSPSQGPDGYTF.

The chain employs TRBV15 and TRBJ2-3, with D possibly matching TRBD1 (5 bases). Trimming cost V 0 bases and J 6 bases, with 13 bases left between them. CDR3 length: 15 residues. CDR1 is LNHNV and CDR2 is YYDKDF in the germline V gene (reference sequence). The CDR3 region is CATSRETGPSDTQYF. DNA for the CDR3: TGTGCCACCAGCAGAGAAACAGGCCCATCGGATACGCAGTATTTT.

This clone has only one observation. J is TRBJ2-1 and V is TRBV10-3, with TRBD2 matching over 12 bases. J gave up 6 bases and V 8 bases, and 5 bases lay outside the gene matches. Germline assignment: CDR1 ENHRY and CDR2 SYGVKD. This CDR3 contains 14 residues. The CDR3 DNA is TGTGCCATCTCCGCTAGCGGGAGGGGCAATGAGCAGTTCTTC. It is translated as CAISASGRGNEQFF.

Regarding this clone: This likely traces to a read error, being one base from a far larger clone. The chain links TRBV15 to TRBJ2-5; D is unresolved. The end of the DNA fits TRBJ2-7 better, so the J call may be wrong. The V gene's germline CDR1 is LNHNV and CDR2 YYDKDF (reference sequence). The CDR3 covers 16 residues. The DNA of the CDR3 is TGTGCCACCAGCAGAGGAGTGGATATCAGGATCTACGAGCAGTACTTC. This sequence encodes CATSRGVDIRIYEQYF.

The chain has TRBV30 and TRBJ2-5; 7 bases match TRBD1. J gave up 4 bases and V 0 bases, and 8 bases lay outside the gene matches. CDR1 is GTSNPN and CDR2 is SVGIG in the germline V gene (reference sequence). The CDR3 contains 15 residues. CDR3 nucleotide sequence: TGTGCCTGGAGTGTAGGCGACAGGGAACGAGAGACCCAGTACTTC. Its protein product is CAWSVGDRERETQYF.

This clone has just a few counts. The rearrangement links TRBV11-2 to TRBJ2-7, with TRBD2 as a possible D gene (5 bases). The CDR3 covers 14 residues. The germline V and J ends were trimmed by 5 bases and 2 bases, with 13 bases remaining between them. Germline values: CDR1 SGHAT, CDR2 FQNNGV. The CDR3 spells CASSTSPGTYEQYF. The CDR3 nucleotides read TGTGCCAGCAGCACAAGTCCCGGGACCTACGAGCAGTACTTC.

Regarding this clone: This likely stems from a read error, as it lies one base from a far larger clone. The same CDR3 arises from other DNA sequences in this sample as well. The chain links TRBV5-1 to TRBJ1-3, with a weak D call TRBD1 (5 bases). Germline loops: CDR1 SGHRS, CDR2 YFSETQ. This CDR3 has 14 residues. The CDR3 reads CASSLGVSGNTIYF. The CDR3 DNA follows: TGCGCCAGTAGCTTGGGGGTCTCTGGAAACACCATATATTTT.

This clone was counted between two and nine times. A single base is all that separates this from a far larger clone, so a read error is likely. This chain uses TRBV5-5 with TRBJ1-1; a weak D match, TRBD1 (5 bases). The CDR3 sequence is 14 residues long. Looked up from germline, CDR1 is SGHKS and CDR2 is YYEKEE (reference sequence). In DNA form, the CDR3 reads TGTGCCAGCAGCCAAGACAGTATGAACGCTGAAGCTTTCTTT. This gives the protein CASSQDSMNAEAFF.

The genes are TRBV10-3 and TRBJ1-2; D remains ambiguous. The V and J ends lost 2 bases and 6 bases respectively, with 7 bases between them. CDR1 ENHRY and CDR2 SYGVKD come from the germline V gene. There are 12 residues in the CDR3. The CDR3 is CAISEGVHGYTF. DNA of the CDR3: TGTGCCATCAGTGAGGGGGTCCATGGCTACACCTTC.